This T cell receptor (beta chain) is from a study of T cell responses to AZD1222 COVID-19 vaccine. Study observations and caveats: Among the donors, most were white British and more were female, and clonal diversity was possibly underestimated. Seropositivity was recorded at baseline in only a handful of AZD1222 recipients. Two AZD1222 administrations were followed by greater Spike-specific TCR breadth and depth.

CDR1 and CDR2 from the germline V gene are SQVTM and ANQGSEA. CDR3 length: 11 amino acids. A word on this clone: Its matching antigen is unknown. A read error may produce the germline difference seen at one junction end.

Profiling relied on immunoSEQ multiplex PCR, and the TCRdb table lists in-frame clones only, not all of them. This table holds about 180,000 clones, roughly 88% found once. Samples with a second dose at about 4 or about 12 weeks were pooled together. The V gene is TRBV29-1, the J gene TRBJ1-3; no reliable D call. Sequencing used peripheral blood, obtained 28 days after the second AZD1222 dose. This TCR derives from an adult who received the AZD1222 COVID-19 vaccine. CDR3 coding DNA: TGTTCCGGTTCCTCTGGAAACACCATATATTTT. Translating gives CSGSSGNTIYF.